This T cell receptor (beta chain) was observed in a study of blood T cell repertoires in COVID-19. Turning to the study itself: From T cells, B-cell-depleted T cells, or PBMCs came the material, which was cDNA or gDNA.

TCRdb's table, derived via immunoSEQ multiplex PCR, lists solely in-frame clones and lacks some. The data contain a few hundred thousand clones, around 89% of them seen just once; the ten biggest clones take up approximately 3.7%. The germline V gene has CDR1 LGHNA and CDR2 YNFKEQ. After removal of 1 base from V and 6 bases from J, the junction contained 5 bases not matched to a gene. The CDR3 has 15 residues. This receptor was obtained from a man between 60 and 70 years old who had recovered from COVID-19. The rearrangement uses TRBV4-2 and TRBJ1-5, with TRBD1 matching 8 bases. Sample: peripheral blood. This chain's CDR3 is CASSQVQGAGQPQHF. The CDR3 nucleotides are TGTGCCAGCAGCCAAGTTCAGGGGGCTGGTCAGCCCCAGCATTTT.